This T cell receptor beta chain was identified in a study of T cell changes during pregnancy in multiple sclerosis. Some clones are missing from TCRdb's copy, which holds only in-frame ones; the method was immunoSEQ multiplex PCR. Counted here are tens of thousands of clones, 85% to 95% occurring once; the ten biggest clones make up approximately 0.8%. Germline V gene sequence: CDR1 SQVTM, CDR2 ANQGSEA. The CDR3 runs 12 residues. The V end was cut by 4 bases, the J end by 2 bases, with 8 bases between. The clonotype comes from a female donor with multiple sclerosis, enrolled in a pregnancy study. V is TRBV29-1 and J is TRBJ1-2; D possibly corresponds to TRBD1 (5 bases). The specimen comprised peripheral blood, sampled in the third trimester of pregnancy. For the CDR3, the DNA is TGCAGCGTTGTAACAGGAAACTATGGCTACACCTTC. Translated, it gives CSVVTGNYGYTF. The whole variable domain, remainder taken from reference TRBV29-1 and TRBJ1-2, is SAVISQKPSRDICQRGTSLTIQCQVDSQVTMMFWYRQQPGQSLTLIATANQGSEATYESGFVIDKFPISRPNLTFSTLTVSNMSPEDSSIYLCSVVTGNYGYTFGSGTRLTVV.